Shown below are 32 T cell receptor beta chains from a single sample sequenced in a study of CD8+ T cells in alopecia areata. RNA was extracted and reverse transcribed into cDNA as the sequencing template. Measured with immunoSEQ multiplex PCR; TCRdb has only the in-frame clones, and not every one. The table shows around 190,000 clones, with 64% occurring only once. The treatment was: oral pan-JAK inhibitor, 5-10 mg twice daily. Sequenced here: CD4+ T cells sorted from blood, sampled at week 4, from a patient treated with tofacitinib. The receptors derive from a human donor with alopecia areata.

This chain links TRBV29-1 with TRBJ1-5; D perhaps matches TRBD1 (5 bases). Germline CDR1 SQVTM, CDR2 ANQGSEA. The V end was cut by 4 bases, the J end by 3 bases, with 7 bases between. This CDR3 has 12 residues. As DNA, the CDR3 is TGCAGCGTTGGGGACGTCAATCAGCCCCAGCATTTT. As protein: CSVGDVNQPQHF.

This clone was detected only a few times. The CDR3 nucleotides are TGTGCCACCTCCCCGACGGACAGGGGAGCGACTCAGCCCCAGCATTTT. Encoded protein: CATSPTDRGATQPQHF. V and J are TRBV19 and TRBJ1-5; 9 bases map to TRBD1. CDR1 is LNHDA, CDR2 SQIVND, per germline (reference sequence). This CDR3 region has 16 residues. The V and J ends lost 10 bases and 6 bases, in that order; junction bases with no gene match: 16.

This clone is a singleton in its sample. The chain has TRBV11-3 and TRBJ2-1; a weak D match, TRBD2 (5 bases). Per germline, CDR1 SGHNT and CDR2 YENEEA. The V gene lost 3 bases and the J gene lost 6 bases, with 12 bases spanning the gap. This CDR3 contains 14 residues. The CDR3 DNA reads TGTGCCAGCAGCTTGGGAGCCCAGGTCAATGAGCAGTTCTTC. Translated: CASSLGAQVNEQFF. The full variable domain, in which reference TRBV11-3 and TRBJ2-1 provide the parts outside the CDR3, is EAGVVQSPRYKIIEKKQPVAFWCNPISGHNTLYWYLQNLGQGPELLIRYENEEAVDDSQLPKDRFSAERLKGVDSTLKIQPAELGDSAVYLCASSLGAQVNEQFFGPGTRLTVL.

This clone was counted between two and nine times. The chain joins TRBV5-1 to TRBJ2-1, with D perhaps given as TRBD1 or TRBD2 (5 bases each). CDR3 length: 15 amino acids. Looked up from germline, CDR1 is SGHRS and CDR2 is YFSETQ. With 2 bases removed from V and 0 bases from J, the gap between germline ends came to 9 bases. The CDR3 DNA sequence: TGCGCCAGCAGCTTCCCGAGGGGCTCCTACAATGAGCAGTTCTTC. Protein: CASSFPRGSYNEQFF.

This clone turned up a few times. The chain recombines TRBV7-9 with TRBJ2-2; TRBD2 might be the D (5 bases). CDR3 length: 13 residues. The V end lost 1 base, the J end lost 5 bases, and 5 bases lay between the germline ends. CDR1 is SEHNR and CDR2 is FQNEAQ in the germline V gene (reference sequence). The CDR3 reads CASSLGGTGELFF. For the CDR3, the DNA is TGTGCCAGCAGCTTAGGAGGGACCGGGGAGCTGTTTTTT.

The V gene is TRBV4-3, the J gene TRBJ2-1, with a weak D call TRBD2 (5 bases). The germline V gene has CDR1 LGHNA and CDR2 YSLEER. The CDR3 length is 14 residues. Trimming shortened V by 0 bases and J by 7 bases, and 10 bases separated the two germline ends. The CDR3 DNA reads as TGCGCCAGCAGCCAAGATTCGACGGGGAATGAGCAGTTCTTC. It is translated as CASSQDSTGNEQFF.

CDR3 coding DNA: TGCAGCGTTCTGGACGGTGCGGGACAGAACGTTATCGCTGGGGATCCCCGCTCCTACGAGCAGTACTTC. This codes for CSVLDGAGQNVIAGDPRSYEQYF. The chain is built from TRBV29-1 and TRBJ2-7; D perhaps matches TRBD1 (7 bases). The CDR3 consists of 23 residues. Germline lookup yields CDR1 SQVTM and CDR2 ANQGSEA. The germline V and J ends were trimmed by 5 bases and 0 bases, with 41 bases remaining between them.

CDR3 nucleotide sequence: TGCAGCGTAGTAACCTACAATGAGCAGTTCTTC. It specifies CSVVTYNEQFF. The rearrangement links TRBV29-1 to TRBJ2-1; D not certain. Germline V gene data show CDR1 as SQVTM and CDR2 as ANQGSEA. Trimming removed 6 bases at V and 2 bases at J, with 5 bases between. The CDR3 length is 11 residues.

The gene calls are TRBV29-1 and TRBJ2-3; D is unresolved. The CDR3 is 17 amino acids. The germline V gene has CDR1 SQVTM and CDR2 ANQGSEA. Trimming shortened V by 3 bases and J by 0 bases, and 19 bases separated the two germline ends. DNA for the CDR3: TGCAGCGTTGATTTCTCGGCCCAGAATTCTAGCACAGATACGCAGTATTTT. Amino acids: CSVDFSAQNSSTDTQYF.

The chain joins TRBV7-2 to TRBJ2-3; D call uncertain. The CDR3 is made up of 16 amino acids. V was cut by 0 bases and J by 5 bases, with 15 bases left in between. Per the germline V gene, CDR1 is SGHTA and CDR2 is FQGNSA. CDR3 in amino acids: CASSLAPASVGDTQYF. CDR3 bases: TGTGCCAGCAGCTTAGCCCCCGCGTCCGTGGGAGATACGCAGTATTTT.

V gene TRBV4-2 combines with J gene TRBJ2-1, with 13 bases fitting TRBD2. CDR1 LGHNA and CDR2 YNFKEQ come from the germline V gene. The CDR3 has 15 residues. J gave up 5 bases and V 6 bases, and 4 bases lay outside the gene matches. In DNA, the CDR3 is TGTGCCAGCAGTCCCGGGACTAGCGGGAACAATGAGCAGTTCTTC. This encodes CASSPGTSGNNEQFF.

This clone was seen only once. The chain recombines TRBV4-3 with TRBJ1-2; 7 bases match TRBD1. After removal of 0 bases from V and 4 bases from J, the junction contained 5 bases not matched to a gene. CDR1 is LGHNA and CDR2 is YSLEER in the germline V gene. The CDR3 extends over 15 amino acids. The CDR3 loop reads CASSQEWGTAYGYTF. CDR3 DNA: TGCGCCAGCAGCCAAGAATGGGGGACAGCCTATGGCTACACCTTC.

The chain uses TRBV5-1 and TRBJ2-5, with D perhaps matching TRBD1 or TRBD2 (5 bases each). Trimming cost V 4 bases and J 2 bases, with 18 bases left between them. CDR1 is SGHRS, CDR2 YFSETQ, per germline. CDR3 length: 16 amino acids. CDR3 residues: CASSLSGASEQETQYF. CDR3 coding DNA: TGCGCCAGCAGCCTCTCCGGGGCCTCGGAACAAGAGACCCAGTACTTC. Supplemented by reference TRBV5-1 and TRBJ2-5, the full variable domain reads KAGVTQTPRYLIKTRGQQVTLSCSPISGHRSVSWYQQTPGQGLQFLFEYFSETQRNKGNFPGRFSGRQFSNSRSEMNVSTLELGDSALYLCASSLSGASEQETQYFGPGTRLLVL.

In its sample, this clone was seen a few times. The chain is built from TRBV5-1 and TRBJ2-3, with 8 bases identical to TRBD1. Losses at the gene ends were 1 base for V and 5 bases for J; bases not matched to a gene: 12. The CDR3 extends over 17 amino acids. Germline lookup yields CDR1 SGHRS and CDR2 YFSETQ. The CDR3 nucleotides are TGCGCCAGCAGCTTGACTCCCGGTCAGGGGGCCAGAGATACGCAGTATTTT. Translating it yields CASSLTPGQGARDTQYF. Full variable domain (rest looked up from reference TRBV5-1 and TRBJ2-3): KAGVTQTPRYLIKTRGQQVTLSCSPISGHRSVSWYQQTPGQGLQFLFEYFSETQRNKGNFPGRFSGRQFSNSRSEMNVSTLELGDSALYLCASSLTPGQGARDTQYFGPGTRLTVL.

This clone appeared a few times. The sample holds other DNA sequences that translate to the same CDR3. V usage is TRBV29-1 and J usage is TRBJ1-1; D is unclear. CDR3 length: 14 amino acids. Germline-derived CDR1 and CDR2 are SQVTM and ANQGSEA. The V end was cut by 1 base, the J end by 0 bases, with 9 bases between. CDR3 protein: CSVEVKVMNTEAFF. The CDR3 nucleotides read TGCAGCGTTGAAGTGAAGGTAATGAACACTGAAGCTTTCTTT. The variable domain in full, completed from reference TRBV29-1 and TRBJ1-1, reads SAVISQKPSRDICQRGTSLTIQCQVDSQVTMMFWYRQQPGQSLTLIATANQGSEATYESGFVIDKFPISRPNLTFSTLTVSNMSPEDSSIYLCSVEVKVMNTEAFFGQGTRLTVV.

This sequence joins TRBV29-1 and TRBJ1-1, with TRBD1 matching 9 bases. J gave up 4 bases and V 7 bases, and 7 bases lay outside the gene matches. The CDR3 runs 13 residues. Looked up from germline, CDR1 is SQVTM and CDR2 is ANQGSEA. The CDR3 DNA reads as TGCAGCGCTACGGGACAGGGAAGCACTGAAGCTTTCTTT. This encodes CSATGQGSTEAFF. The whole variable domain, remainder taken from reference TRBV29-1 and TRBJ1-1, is SAVISQKPSRDICQRGTSLTIQCQVDSQVTMMFWYRQQPGQSLTLIATANQGSEATYESGFVIDKFPISRPNLTFSTLTVSNMSPEDSSIYLCSATGQGSTEAFFGQGTRLTVV.

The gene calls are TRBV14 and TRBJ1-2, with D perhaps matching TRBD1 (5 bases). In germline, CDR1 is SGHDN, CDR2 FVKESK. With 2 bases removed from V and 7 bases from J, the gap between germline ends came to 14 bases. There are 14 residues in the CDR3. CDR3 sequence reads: CASSQLRRGAGYTF. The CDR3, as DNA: TGTGCCAGCAGCCAACTCCGGAGGGGAGCTGGCTACACCTTC.

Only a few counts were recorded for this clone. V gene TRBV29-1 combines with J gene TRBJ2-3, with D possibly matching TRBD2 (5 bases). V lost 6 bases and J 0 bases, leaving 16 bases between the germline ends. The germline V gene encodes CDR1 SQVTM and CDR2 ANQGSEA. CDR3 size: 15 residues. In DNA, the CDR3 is TGCAGCGTGACCCTGACTATCACTAGCACAGATACGCAGTATTTT. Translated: CSVTLTITSTDTQYF.

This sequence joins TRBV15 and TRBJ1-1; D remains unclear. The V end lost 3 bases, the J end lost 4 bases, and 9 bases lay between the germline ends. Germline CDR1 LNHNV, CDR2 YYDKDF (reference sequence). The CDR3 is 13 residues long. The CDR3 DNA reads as TGTGCCACCAGCAGGGTGGCGTCCACTGAAGCTTTCTTT. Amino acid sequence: CATSRVASTEAFF.

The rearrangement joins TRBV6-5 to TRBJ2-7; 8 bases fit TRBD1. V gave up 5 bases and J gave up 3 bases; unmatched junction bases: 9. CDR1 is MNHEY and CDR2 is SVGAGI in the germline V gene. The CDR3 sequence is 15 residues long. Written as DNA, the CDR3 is TGTGCCAGCAGTAGATCCGGGACAGGAGTCTACGAGCAGTACTTC. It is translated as CASSRSGTGVYEQYF.

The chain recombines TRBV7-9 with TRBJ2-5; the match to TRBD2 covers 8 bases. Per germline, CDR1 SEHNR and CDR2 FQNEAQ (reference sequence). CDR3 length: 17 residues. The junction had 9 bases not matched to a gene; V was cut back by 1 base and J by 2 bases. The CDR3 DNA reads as TGTGCCAGCAGCTTAGGACTTCAGCGGGGGAGGCAAGAGACCCAGTACTTC. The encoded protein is CASSLGLQRGRQETQYF.

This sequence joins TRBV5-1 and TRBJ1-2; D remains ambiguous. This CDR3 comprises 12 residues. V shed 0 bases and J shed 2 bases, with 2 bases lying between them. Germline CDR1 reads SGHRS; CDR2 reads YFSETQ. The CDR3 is CASSLANYGYTF. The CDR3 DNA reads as TGCGCCAGCAGCTTGGCGAACTATGGCTACACCTTC.

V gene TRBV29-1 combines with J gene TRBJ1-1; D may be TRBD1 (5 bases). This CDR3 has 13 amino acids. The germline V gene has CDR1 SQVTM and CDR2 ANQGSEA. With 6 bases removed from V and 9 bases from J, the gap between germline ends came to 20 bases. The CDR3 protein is CSVQAREERQAFF. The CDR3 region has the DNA TGCAGCGTCCAGGCCAGGGAAGAACGTCAAGCTTTCTTT.

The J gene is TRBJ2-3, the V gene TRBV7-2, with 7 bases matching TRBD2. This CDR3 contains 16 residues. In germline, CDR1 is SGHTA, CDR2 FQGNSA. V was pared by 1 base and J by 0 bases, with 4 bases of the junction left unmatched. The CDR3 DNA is TGTGCCAGCAGCTTAGACGGGGGGACTAGCACAGATACGCAGTATTTT. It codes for CASSLDGGTSTDTQYF.

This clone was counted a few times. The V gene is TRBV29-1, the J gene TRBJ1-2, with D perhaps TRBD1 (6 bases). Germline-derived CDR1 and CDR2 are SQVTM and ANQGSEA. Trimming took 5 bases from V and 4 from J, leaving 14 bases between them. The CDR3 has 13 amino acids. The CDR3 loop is CSVLQQGSYGYTF. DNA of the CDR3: TGCAGCGTTCTACAACAGGGAAGCTATGGCTACACCTTC.

CDR3 DNA: TGTGCCAGCAGTGAATCGAACACCGGGGAGCTGTTTTTT. It is translated as CASSESNTGELFF. This rearrangement joins TRBV25-1 to TRBJ2-2, with D unclear. Germline CDR1 and CDR2: MGHDK and SYGVNS. The CDR3 spans 13 residues. With 1 base removed from V and 0 bases from J, the gap between germline ends came to 0 bases.

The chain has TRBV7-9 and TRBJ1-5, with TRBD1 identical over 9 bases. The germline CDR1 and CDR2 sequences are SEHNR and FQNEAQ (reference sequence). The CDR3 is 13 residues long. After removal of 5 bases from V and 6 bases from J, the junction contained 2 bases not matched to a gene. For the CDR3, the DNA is TGTGCCAGCAGCCTACAGGGGGCTCAGCCCCAGCATTTT. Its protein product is CASSLQGAQPQHF.

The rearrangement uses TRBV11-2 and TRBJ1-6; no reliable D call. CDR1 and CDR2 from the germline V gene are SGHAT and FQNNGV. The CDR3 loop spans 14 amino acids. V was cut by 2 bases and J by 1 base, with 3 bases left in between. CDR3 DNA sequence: TGTGCCAGCAGCTTACAGTCCTATAATTCACCCCTCCACTTT. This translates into CASSLQSYNSPLHF.

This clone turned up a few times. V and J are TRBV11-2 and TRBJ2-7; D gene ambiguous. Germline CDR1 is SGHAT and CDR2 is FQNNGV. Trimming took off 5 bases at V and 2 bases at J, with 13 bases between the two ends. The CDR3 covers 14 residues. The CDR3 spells CASSANLGPYEQYF. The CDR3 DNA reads TGTGCCAGCAGCGCTAATTTGGGCCCCTACGAGCAGTACTTC.

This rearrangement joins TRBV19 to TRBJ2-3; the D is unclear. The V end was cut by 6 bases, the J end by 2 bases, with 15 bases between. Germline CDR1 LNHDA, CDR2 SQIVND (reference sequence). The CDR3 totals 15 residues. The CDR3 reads CASRPRTRLTDTQYF. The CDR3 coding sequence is TGTGCCAGTAGACCCCGGACCAGGCTCACAGATACGCAGTATTTT.

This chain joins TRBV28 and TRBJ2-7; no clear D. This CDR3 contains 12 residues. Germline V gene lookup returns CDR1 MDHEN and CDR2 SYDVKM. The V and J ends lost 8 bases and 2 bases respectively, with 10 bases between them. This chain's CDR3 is CASSQDPYEQYF. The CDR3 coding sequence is TGTGCCAGCTCCCAAGATCCCTACGAGCAGTACTTC.

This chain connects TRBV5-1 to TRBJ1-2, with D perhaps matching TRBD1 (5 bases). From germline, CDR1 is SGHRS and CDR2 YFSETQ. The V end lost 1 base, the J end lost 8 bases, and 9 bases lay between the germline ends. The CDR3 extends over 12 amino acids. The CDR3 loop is CASSLPGFGYTF. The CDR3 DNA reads TGCGCCAGCAGCTTGCCAGGGTTCGGCTACACCTTC.